Sequencing of this T cell receptor (beta chain) was carried out in a study of blood T cell repertoires in COVID-19. J was trimmed by 5 bases and V by 3 bases; bases with no gene match: 5. Germline V gene sequence: CDR1 SGHRS, CDR2 YFSETQ. The CDR3 length is 15 residues. Clones were sequenced by immunoSEQ multiplex PCR, and TCRdb holds only the in-frame ones, with some missing. Counted here are hundreds of thousands of clones, 70% to 90% occurring once; the ten biggest clones make up more than 1.2%. This receptor was taken from an elderly man with acute or convalescent COVID-19. Specimen: peripheral blood. The chain is built from TRBV5-1 and TRBJ1-6; 7 bases align to TRBD1. The CDR3: CASSSNQGDNSPLHF. The DNA of the CDR3 is TGCGCCAGCAGCTCGAACCAGGGGGATAATTCACCCCTCCACTTT.